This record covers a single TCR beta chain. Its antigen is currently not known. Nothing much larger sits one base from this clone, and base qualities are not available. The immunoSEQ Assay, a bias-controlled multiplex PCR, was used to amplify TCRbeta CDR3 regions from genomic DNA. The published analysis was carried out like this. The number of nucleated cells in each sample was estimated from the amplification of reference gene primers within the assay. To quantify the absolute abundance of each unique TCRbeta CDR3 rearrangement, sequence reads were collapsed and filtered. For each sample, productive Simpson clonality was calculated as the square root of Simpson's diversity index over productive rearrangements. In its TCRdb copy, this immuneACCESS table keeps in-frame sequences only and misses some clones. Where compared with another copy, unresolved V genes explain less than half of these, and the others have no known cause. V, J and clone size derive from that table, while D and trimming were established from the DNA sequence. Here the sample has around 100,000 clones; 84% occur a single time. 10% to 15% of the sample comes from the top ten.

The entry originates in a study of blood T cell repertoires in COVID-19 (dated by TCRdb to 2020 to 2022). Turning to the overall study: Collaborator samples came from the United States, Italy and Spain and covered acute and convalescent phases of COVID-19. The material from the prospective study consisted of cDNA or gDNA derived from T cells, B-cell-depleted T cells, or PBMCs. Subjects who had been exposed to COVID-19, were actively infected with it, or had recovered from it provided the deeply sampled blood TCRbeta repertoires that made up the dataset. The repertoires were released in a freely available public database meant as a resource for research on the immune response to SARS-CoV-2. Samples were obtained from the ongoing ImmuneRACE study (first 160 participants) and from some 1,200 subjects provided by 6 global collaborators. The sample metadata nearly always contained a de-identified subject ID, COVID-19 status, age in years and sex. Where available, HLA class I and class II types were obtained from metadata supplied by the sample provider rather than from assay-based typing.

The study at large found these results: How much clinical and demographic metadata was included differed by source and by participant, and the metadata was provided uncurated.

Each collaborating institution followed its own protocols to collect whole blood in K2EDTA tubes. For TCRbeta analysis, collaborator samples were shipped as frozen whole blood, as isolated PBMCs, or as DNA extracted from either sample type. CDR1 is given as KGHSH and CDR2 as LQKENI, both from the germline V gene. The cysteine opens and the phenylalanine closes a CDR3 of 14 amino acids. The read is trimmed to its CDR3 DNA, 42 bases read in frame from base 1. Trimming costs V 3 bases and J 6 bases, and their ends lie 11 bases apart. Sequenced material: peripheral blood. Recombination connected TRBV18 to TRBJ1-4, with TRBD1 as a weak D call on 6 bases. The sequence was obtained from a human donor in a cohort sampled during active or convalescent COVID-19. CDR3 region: CASSPGHADEKLFF. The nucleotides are TGTGCCAGCTCACCGGGACACGCTGATGAAAAACTGTTTTTT.